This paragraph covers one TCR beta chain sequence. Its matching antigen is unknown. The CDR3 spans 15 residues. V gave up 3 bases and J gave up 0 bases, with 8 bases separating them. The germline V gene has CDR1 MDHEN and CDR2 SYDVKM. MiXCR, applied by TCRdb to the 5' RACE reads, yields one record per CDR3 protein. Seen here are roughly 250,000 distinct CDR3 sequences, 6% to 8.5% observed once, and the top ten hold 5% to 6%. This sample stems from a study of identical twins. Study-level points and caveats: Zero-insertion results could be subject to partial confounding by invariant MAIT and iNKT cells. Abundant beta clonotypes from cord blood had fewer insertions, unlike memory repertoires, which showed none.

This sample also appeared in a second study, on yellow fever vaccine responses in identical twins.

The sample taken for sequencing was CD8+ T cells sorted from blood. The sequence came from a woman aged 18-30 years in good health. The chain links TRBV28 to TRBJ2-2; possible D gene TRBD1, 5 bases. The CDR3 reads CASSFWGTNTGELFF. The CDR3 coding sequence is TGTGCCAGCAGTTTTTGGGGCACGAACACCGGGGAGCTGTTTTTT.